The 4 T cell receptor beta chains reported below all come from one sample, sequenced in a study of CD8+CD57+ T cells in acquired aplastic anemia. Previously, flow cytometry had revealed CD8+CD57+ cell expansion in the patients chosen for sequencing. Genomic DNA served as template for TCR beta VDJ and CDR3 profiling. TCRdb used MiXCR to reprocess the reads, holding one entry per CDR3 protein. The sample yields under 200,000 distinct CDR3 sequences, around 48% seen once. Input material: sorted CD4+, CD8+, or CD8+CD57+ T cells (not recorded which) from PBMCs. All receptors come from a human donor with aplastic anemia.

This clonotype appeared many times. The gene calls are TRBV7-6 and TRBJ2-2; 7 positions agree with TRBD2. Looked up from germline, CDR1 is SGHVS and CDR2 is FNYEAQ. V was clipped by 5 bases and J by 1 base; unmatched bases: 13. There are 18 residues in the CDR3. The CDR3 here is CASSLLRRDYKNTGELFF. The CDR3 DNA reads as TGTGCCAGCAGCCTCTTGCGACGGGACTATAAGAACACCGGGGAGCTGTTTTTT. The full variable domain, completed using reference TRBV7-6 and TRBJ2-2, is GAGVSQSPRYKVTKRGQDVALRCDPISGHVSLYWYRQALGQGPEFLTYFNYEAQQDKSGLPNDRFSAERPEGSISTLTIQRTEQRDSAMYRCASSLLRRDYKNTGELFFGEGSRLTVL.

This clonotype was seen repeatedly, ten times or more. This sequence joins TRBV9 and TRBJ2-5, with a weak D call TRBD1 (6 bases). V gave up 0 bases and J gave up 3 bases, with 18 bases separating them. The CDR3 loop spans 17 amino acids. Germline loops: CDR1 SGDLS, CDR2 YYNGEE. The DNA for the CDR3 is TGTGCCAGCAGCGTAGGAGTGGGGACACCAAGGGAAGAGACCCAGTACTTC. It encodes CASSVGVGTPREETQYF.

The table lists this clonotype with many counts. One junction end does not reproduce the germline sequence, and a read error may be involved. The rearrangement uses TRBV2 and TRBJ1-5; D may be TRBD1 (6 bases). The CDR3 has 13 amino acids. Per germline, CDR1 SNHLY and CDR2 FYNNEI. The CDR3 nucleotides are TGTGCCAGCCGTGGACAGAACAATCGGCCCCAGCATTTT. Translated, it gives CASRGQNNRPQHF.

This clonotype was found many times. This chain joins TRBV7-2 and TRBJ2-1, with TRBD2 matching over 7 bases. The junction had 7 bases not matched to a gene; V was cut back by 0 bases and J by 8 bases. Looked up from germline, CDR1 is SGHTA and CDR2 is FQGNSA. The CDR3 sequence is 15 residues long. The CDR3 sequence: CASSLAGGSFDEQFF. The CDR3 coding sequence is TGTGCCAGCAGCTTAGCCGGCGGGAGTTTCGATGAGCAGTTCTTC.